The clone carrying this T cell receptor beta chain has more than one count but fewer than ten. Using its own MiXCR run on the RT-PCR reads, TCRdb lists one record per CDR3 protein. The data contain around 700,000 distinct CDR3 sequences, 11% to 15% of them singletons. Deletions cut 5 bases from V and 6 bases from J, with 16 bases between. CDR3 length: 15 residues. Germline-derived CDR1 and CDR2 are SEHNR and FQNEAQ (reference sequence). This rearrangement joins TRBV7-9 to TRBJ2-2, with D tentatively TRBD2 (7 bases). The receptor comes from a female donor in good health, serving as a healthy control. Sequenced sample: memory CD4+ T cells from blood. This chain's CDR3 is CASSKERGGAGELFF. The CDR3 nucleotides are TGTGCCAGCAGCAAAGAGAGGGGGGGCGCCGGGGAGCTGTTTTTT.